A selection of T cell receptor beta chains follows, all from one sample in a study of blood T cells in healthy people across ages. TCRdb ran MiXCR on the 5' RACE reads and lists one entry per CDR3 protein. The table has more than 650,000 distinct CDR3 sequences, 20% to 25% seen once; the top ten hold 22%. Sequencing input: blood. The source is an older man in good health. CDR3s leave out the opening cysteine and the closing phenylalanine or tryptophan. Each record gives: V gene, J gene, CDR3 protein.

TRBV7-2	TRBJ2-5	ASSLRTSGKETQY
TRBV29-1	TRBJ2-5	SSTASTGGKETQY
TRBV20-1	TRBJ1-2	SAPGRGGYGYT
TRBV29-1	TRBJ1-1	SVEKGGGNTEAF
TRBV5-6	TRBJ1-4	ASSLLGWNEKLF
TRBV20-1	.	SAPTYNEQF
TRBV6-2/TRBV6-3	TRBJ2-5	ASSSQEGQSFQETQY
TRBV12-3/TRBV12-4	TRBJ2-5	ASSFPAGRLETQY
TRBV20-1	TRBJ2-2	SASEANTGELF
TRBV18	TRBJ2-7	ASSPSGGGVEQY
TRBV28	TRBJ1-3	ASSRNTIY
TRBV6-6	TRBJ1-3	ASSYSGGENTIY
TRBV9	TRBJ1-2	ASSVDPILQGLGYT
TRBV24-1	TRBJ1-5	ATSDQDRNQPQH
TRBV14	TRBJ2-2	ASSLTAGELF
TRBV3-1	TRBJ1-1	ASSQSNANTEAF
TRBV7-9	TRBJ2-1	ASSSKGNEQF
TRBV2	TRBJ1-4	ASSVDGVNEKLF
TRBV25-1	TRBJ2-7	ASTNPGFNEQY
TRBV7-9	TRBJ2-5	ASSHRQGMTETQY
TRBV24-1	TRBJ2-3	ATSDLFTDTQY
TRBV9	TRBJ2-5	ASSVASGGHGTQY
TRBV7-9	TRBJ2-4	ASSLAAGNSGIQY
TRBV29-1	TRBJ2-4	SVEDRGRSMRNIQY
TRBV27	TRBJ2-2	ASSPSGGVTGELF
TRBV12-3/TRBV12-4	TRBJ1-1	ASSLVEGAF
TRBV30	TRBJ2-1	AWTWGLHNEQF
TRBV19	TRBJ2-3	ASSITSGRPPPTQY
TRBV6-5	TRBJ2-2	ASSYSGQLRTGELF
TRBV20-1	TRBJ1-2	SASPGWGAFRGYT
TRBV18	TRBJ1-1	ASSSRGEKNTEAF
TRBV24-1	TRBJ2-1	ATSDTTSGRDNEQF
TRBV5-1	TRBJ1-4	ASSLGRINEKLF
TRBV20-1	TRBJ2-3	SASNYGAGRDTQY
TRBV4-1	TRBJ2-1	ASSQGLRGLDEQF
TRBV12-3/TRBV12-4	TRBJ2-2	ASSFQATEDNTGELF
TRBV6-1	TRBJ1-2	ASSDPTKGYT
TRBV7-9	TRBJ1-5	ASSLNGVSNQPQH
TRBV12-3/TRBV12-4	TRBJ1-2	ASSLGDGANYGYT
TRBV12-3/TRBV12-4	TRBJ2-1	GSSFGGTYNEQF
TRBV12-3/TRBV12-4	TRBJ1-5	ASSLVSTGAYQPQH
TRBV5-1	TRBJ2-2	ASSLGTGRRELF
TRBV7-3	TRBJ1-1	ASSPTQGASEAF
TRBV28	TRBJ1-5	ASSLLGTDVSNQPQH
TRBV7-9	TRBJ2-3	ASSLSGGTSTDTQY
TRBV12-3/TRBV12-4	TRBJ2-1	ASSLAGLYNEQF
TRBV5-1	TRBJ1-6	ASSRDRGLSPLH
TRBV3-1	TRBJ1-1	ATAGGQGGTNTEAF